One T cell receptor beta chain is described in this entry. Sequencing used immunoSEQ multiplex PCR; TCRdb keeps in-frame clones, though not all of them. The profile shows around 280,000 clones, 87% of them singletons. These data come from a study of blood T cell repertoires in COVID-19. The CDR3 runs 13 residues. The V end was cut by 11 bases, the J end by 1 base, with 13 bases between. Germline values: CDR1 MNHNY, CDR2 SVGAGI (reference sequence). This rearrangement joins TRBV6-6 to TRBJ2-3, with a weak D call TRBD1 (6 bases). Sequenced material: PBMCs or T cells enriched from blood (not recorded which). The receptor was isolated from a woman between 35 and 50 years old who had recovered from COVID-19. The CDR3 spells CAERTDGTDTQYF. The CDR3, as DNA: TGTGCCGAACGGACAGATGGCACAGATACGCAGTATTTT.